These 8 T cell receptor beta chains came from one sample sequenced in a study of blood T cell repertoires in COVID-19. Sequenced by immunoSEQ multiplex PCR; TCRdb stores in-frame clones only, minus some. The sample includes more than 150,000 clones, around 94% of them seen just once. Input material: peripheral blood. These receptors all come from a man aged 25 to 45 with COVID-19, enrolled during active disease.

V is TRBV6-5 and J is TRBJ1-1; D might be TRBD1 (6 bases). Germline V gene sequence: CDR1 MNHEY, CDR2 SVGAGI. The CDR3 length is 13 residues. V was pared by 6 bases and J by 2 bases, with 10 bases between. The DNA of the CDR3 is TGTGCCAGCAGACAGGGAGTTAACACTGAAGCTTTCTTT. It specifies CASRQGVNTEAFF.

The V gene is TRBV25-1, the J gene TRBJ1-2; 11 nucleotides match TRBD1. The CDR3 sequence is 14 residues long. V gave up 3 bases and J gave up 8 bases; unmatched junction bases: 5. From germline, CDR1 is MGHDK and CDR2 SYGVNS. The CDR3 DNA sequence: TGTGCCAGCAGTGAGAGAGGACAGGGGGCGGGCTACACCTTC. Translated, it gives CASSERGQGAGYTF.

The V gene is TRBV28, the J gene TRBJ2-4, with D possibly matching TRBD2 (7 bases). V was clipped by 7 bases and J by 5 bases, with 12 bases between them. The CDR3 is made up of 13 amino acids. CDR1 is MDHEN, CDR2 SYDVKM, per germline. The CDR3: CASIGGGQNIQYF. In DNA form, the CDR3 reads TGTGCCAGCATTGGGGGGGGCCAAAACATTCAGTACTTC. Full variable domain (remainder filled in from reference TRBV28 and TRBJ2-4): DVKVTQSSRYLVKRTGEKVFLECVQDMDHENMFWYRQDPGLGLRLIYFSYDVKMKEKGDIPEGYSVSREKKERFSLILESASTNQTSMYLCASIGGGQNIQYFGAGTRLSVL.

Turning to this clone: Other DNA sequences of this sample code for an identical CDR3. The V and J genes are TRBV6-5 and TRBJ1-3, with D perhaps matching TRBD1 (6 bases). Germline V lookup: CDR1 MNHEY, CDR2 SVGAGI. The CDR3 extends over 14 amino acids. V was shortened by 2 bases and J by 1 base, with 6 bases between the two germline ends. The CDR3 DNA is TGTGCCAGCAGTTACCAGGGGTCTGGAAACACCATATATTTT. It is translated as CASSYQGSGNTIYF.

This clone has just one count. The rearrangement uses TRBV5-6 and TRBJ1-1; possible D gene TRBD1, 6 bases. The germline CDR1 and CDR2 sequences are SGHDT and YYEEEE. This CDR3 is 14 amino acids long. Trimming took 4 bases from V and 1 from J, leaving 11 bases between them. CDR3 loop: CASSDRYRNTEAFF. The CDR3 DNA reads TGTGCCAGCAGCGACAGGTATAGGAACACTGAAGCTTTCTTT.

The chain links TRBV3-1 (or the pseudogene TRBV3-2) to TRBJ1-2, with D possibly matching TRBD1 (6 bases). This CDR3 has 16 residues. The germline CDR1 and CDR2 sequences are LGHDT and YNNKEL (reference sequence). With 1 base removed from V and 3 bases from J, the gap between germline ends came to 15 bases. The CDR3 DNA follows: TGTGCCAGCAGCCAAGCCCCGGGACAAATTTACTATGGCTACACCTTC. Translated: CASSQAPGQIYYGYTF.

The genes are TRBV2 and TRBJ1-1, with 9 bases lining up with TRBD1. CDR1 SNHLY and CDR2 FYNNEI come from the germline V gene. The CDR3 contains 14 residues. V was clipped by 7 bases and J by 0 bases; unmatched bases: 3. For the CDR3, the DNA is TGTGCCAGCATGGGACAGGGAATGAACACTGAAGCTTTCTTT. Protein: CASMGQGMNTEAFF.

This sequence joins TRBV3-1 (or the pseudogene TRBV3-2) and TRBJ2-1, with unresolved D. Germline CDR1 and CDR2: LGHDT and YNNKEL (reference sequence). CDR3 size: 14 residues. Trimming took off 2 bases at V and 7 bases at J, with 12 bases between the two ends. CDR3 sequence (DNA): TGTGCCAGCAGCCAATCAGATGGCAGAAATGAGCAGTTCTTC. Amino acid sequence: CASSQSDGRNEQFF.